One and the same sample provided the 6 T cell receptor beta chains below, sequenced in a study of blood T cell repertoires in COVID-19. Data came from immunoSEQ multiplex PCR; TCRdb stores just in-frame clones and leaves some out. This table holds under 150,000 clones, around four fifths found once. Sequencing was carried out using PBMCs or T cells enriched from blood (not recorded which). The receptors stem from a woman aged 40 to 49 who had recovered from COVID-19.

The chain links TRBV3-1 (or the pseudogene TRBV3-2) to TRBJ2-2; TRBD2 might be the D (6 bases). Between the trimmed V and J ends, which lost 4 bases and 4 bases, there was a span of 13 bases. CDR3 size: 15 residues. Germline-derived CDR1 and CDR2 are LGHDT and YNNKEL (reference sequence). The chain's CDR3 is CASSPQGGITGELFF. DNA of the CDR3: TGTGCCAGCAGCCCCCAGGGAGGTATCACCGGGGAGCTGTTTTTT.

In this sample, this clone turned up once. This rearrangement joins TRBV18 to TRBJ2-7; tentative D call: TRBD2 (5 bases). Germline CDR1 KGHSH, CDR2 LQKENI. This CDR3 comprises 15 residues. V lost 1 base to trimming and J lost 5 bases, with 15 bases between them. Here the CDR3 reads CASSPLSTGNHEQYF. The CDR3 DNA reads TGTGCCAGCTCACCACTATCGACGGGGAACCACGAGCAGTACTTC.

The rearrangement links TRBV2 to TRBJ2-1; 12 bases align to TRBD2. This CDR3 is built from 16 residues. The junction had 11 bases not matched to a gene; V was cut back by 8 bases and J by 6 bases. The V gene's germline CDR1 is SNHLY and CDR2 FYNNEI. CDR3 sequence: CASSPSGGAFSNEQFF. As DNA, the CDR3 is TGTGCCAGCTCACCTAGCGGGGGGGCCTTCTCCAATGAGCAGTTCTTC.

The V gene is TRBV14, the J gene TRBJ2-2; 7 positions match TRBD2. The CDR3 totals 16 residues. Per the germline V gene, CDR1 is SGHDN and CDR2 is FVKESK. Trimming cost V 4 bases and J 0 bases; bases outside gene matches: 5. Written as DNA, the CDR3 is TGTGCCAGCAGCCGGGTTCGGGGGGCGAACACCGGGGAGCTGTTTTTT. The encoded protein is CASSRVRGANTGELFF.

The chain joins TRBV10-2 to TRBJ1-3; D is unresolved. Trimming cost V 3 bases and J 4 bases, with 4 bases left between them. The V gene's germline CDR1 is WSHSY and CDR2 SAAADI. This CDR3 contains 12 residues. CDR3 amino acids: CASSEQGNTIYF. In nucleotides, the CDR3 is TGCGCCAGCAGTGAACAGGGAAACACCATATATTTT.

The V and J genes are TRBV7-8 and TRBJ2-5; 9 positions agree with TRBD1. Germline trimming cut 5 bases from V and 4 bases from J; bases unmatched to any gene: 8. The germline V gene has CDR1 SGHVS and CDR2 FQNEAQ. The CDR3 extends over 15 amino acids. For the CDR3, the DNA is TGTGCCAGCAGCCCTATAGGGGACAGGGTAGAGACCCAGTACTTC. Protein: CASSPIGDRVETQYF.